This T cell receptor beta chain was sequenced for a study of T cell responses to AZD1222 COVID-19 vaccine. CDR3 length: 15 residues. Germline V gene lookup returns CDR1 GTSNPN and CDR2 SVGIG (reference sequence). Deletions cut 0 bases from V and 0 bases from J, with 8 bases between. Produced via immunoSEQ multiplex PCR; TCRdb's table is partial and in-frame only. The data show over 150,000 clones, with around nine tenths seen just once and 1.5% held by the top ten. This clonotype was sampled from an adult in good health. V and J are TRBV30 and TRBJ1-4; the D gene is possibly TRBD1 (5 bases). The sequencing here drew on peripheral blood, taken on day 0 of AZD1222 vaccination. The CDR3 here is CAWSVPRATNEKLFF. The CDR3 region has the DNA TGTGCCTGGAGTGTCCCCAGGGCAACTAATGAAAAACTGTTTTTT.